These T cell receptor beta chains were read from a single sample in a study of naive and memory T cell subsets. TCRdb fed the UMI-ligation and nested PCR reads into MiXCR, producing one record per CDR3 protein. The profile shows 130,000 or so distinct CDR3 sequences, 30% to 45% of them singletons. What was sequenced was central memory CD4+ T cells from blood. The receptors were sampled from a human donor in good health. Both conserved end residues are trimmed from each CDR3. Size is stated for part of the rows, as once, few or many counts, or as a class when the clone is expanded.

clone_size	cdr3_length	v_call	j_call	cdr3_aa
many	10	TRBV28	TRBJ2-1	ASSAQGRIKF
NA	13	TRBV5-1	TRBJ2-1	ASSLGRLSADEQF
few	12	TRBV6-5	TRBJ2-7	ASRPDSLAYEQY
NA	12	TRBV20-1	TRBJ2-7	SAPKSGSRDEQY
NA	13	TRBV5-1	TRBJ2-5	ASGRLAGGGETQY
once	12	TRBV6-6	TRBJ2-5	ASSYPDGGKTQY
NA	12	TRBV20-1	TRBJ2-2	SAREGRHTGELF
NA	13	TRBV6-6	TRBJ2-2	ASRPGLAGTGELF
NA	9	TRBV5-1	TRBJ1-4	ASTNGRKLF
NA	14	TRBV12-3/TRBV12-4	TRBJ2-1	ASSSRTSGISREQF
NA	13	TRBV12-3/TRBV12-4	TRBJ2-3	ASSPGTGFVHTQY
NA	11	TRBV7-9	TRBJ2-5	ASKQKGGETQY
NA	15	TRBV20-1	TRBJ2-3	SAREFGLAGVGDTQY
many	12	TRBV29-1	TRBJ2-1	SVETPVGHNEQF
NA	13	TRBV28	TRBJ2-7	ASSTQTSGRSEQY
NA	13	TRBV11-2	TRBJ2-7	ASSLEGTQSYEQY
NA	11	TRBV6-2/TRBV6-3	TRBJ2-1	ASMVSSYNEQF
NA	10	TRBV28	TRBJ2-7	ASRQDTYEQY
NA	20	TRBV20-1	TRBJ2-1	SARDPQPGDGPGLAEPGEQF
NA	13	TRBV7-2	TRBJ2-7	ASSLSPGHLPEQY